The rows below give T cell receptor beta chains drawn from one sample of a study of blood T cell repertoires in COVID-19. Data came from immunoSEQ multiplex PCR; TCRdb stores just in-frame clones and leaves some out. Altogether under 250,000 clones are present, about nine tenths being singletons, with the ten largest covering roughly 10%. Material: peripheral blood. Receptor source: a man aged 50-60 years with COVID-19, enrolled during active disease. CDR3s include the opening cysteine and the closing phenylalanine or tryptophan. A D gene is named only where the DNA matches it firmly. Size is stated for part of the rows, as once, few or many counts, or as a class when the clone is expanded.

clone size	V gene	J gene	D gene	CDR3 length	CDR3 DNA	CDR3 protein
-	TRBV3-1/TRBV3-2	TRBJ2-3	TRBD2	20	TGTGCCAGCACGGGCTCCACGGAAATAGCGGGAGGGGGAAGCACAGATACGCAGTATTTT	CASTGSTEIAGGGSTDTQYF
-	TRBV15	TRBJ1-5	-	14	TGTGCCACCAGCAGGGGGACACCCAATCAGCCCCAGCATTTT	CATSRGTPNQPQHF
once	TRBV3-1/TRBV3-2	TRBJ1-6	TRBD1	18	TGTGCCAGCAGCCAAGTGTCCGGGACAGGGTTCTCGAATTCACCCCTCCACTTT	CASSQVSGTGFSNSPLHF
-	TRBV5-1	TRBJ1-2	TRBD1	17	TGCGCCAGCAGCTTGTATGGGACAGGGGTTCTAGGCTATGGCTACACCTTC	CASSLYGTGVLGYGYTF
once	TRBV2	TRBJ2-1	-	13	TGTGCCAGCACTCGAGAGAGGGCTCCGGAGCAGTTCTTC	CASTRERAPEQFF
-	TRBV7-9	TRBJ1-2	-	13	TGTGCCAGCGCCAAGGAGGGGAACTATGGCTACACCTTC	CASAKEGNYGYTF
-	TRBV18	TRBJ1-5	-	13	TGTGCCAGCTCACCGGAGGTGTTAAGGTCCCAGCATTTT	CASSPEVLRSQHF
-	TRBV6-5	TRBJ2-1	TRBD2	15	TGTGCCAGCAGTTTAGCGGGGTTCTCCTACAATGAGCAGTTCTTC	CASSLAGFSYNEQFF
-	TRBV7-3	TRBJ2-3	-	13	TGTGCCAGCAGCTTAAAGGGGGCAGATACGCAGTATTTT	CASSLKGADTQYF
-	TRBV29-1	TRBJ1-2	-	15	TGCAGCGTTGAAGGCGACAGAGCCCATAACTATGGCTACACCTTC	CSVEGDRAHNYGYTF
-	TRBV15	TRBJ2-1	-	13	TGTGCCACCAGCAGAGATCAATACAATGAGCAGTTCTTC	CATSRDQYNEQFF
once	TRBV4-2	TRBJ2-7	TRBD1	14	TGTGCCAGCAGCCAAGTGGACAGGCCCTACGAGCAGTACTTC	CASSQVDRPYEQYF
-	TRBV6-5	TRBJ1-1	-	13	TGTGCCAGCAGTTACTTGAGGGCCACCAAAGCTTTCTTT	CASSYLRATKAFF
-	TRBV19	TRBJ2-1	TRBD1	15	TGTGCCAGTAAGCAGGACAGGGGACTATACAATGAGCAGTTCTTC	CASKQDRGLYNEQFF
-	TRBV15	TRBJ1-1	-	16	TGTGCCACCAGCAGAGATCTAGGTCCCCTCAACACTGAAGCTTTCTTT	CATSRDLGPLNTEAFF
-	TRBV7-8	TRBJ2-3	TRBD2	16	TGTGCCAGCAGCGGGCAAGGGACTAGCAGGGCAGATACGCAGTATTTT	CASSGQGTSRADTQYF
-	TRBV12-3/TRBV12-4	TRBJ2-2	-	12	TGTGCCAGCAGTAAGCACACCGGGGAGCTGTTTTTT	CASSKHTGELFF
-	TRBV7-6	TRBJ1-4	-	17	TGTGCCAGCAGCTTAGGGGGAGGGGGATCAACTAATGAAAAACTGTTTTTT	CASSLGGGGSTNEKLFF
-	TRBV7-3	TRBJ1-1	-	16	TGTGCCAGCAGCTTAACTGCGGGGGGCGCGGACACTGAAGCTTTCTTT	CASSLTAGGADTEAFF
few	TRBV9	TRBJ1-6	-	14	TGTGCCAGCAGCGTAGGAACAGATAATTCACCCCTCCACTTT	CASSVGTDNSPLHF
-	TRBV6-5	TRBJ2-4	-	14	TGTGCCAGCAGTAAACAGGCAAATTACAACATTCAGTACTTC	CASSKQANYNIQYF
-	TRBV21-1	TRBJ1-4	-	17	TGTGCCAGCAGCTTACATGGGGATGACAGGGCGCCTGAAAAACTGTTTTTT	CASSLHGDDRAPEKLFF
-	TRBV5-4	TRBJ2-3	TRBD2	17	TGTGCCAGCAGCTTCGGGACTAGCGGGGGGATCACAGATACGCAGTATTTT	CASSFGTSGGITDTQYF
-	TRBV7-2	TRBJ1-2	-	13	TGTGCCAGCAGTCCGGGGAGGGACTATGGCTACACCTTC	CASSPGRDYGYTF
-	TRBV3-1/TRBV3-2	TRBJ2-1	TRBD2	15	TGTGCCAGCAGCCTCACTAGCGGGAGGCCACGGGAGCAGTTCTTC	CASSLTSGRPREQFF
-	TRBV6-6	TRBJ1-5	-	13	TGTGCCAGCAGTTCACAGGTCCAACAGCCCCAGCATTTT	CASSSQVQQPQHF
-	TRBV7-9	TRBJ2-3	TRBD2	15	TGTGCCAGCAGTCAACTAGCGGGGAGCAATAATACGCAGTATTTT	CASSQLAGSNNTQYF
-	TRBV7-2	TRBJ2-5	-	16	TGTGCCAGCAGCCCAAGGTGGGCGGGGCTAAGAGGGACCCAGTACTTC	CASSPRWAGLRGTQYF
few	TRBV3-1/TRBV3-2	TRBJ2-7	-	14	TGTGCCAGCAGCCCCGGTTACAGGGAGTACGAGCAGTACTTC	CASSPGYREYEQYF
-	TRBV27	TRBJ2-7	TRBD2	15	TGTGCCAGCAGTTTAGTGGGGCTAGCGGCCTACGAGCAGTACTTC	CASSLVGLAAYEQYF
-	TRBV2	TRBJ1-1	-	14	TGTGCCAGCACTAGACAAACGGGAAACACTGAAGCTTTCTTT	CASTRQTGNTEAFF
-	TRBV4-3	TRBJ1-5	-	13	TGCGCCAGCAGCCAAGAAAAGGGGTGGTCCCAGCATTTT	CASSQEKGWSQHF
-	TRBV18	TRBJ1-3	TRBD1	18	TGTGCCAGCTCACCACTCGGACAGGGGGCGCCGTCTGGAAACACCATATATTTT	CASSPLGQGAPSGNTIYF
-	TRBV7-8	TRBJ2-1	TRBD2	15	TGTGCCAGCAGCTTAGGGACTAGCATCGGGAATGAGCAGTTCTTC	CASSLGTSIGNEQFF
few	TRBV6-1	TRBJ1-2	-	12	TGTGCCAGCAGTGACCTAGGGAGTGGCTACACCTTC	CASSDLGSGYTF
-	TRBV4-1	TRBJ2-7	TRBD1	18	TGCGCCAGCAGCCAAGATAGGGGTACAGGGGCTGGTGGCTACGAGCAGTACTTC	CASSQDRGTGAGGYEQYF
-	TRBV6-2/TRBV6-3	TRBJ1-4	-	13	TGTGCCAGCAGCGACACAGTTGGTGAAAAACTGTTTTTT	CASSDTVGEKLFF
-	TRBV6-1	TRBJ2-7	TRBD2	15	TGTGCCAGCAGTGAACACGTTAGCGGGAGGGGCGAGCAGTACTTC	CASSEHVSGRGEQYF
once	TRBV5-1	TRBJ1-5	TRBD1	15	TGCGCCAGCAGCTTTACAGGGGACGCCAATCAGCCCCAGCATTTT	CASSFTGDANQPQHF